The rows below give T cell receptor beta chains drawn from one sample of a study of blood T cell repertoires in COVID-19. The table came from immunoSEQ multiplex PCR; TCRdb's copy has only in-frame clones and leaves some out. Altogether roughly 100,000 clones are present, 84% being singletons, with the ten largest covering around 12%. Material for sequencing was peripheral blood. The receptors derive from a human donor in a cohort sampled during active COVID-19. The conserved cysteine and the conserved F or W are not part of the CDR3 here. The order of the fields is V gene, D gene, CDR3 protein. The D gene is left open where the match is weak.

>TRBV9|TRBD1
ASSVATGGTEAF
>TRBV29-1|TRBD1
SVETQGQLQETQY
>TRBV7-9|NA
ASSVEPGTEAF
>TRBV6-2/TRBV6-3|TRBD1
ASSRRTGNNEQF
>TRBV7-2|TRBD2
ASSPAGGASYNEQF
>TRBV5-8|NA
ASSYGRGPANEKLF
>TRBV7-8|NA
ASSPPREETQY
>TRBV30|TRBD2
AWSQTAGGSRELF
>TRBV5-6|TRBD1
ASRRTGDSAEAF
>TRBV19|NA
ASRSDRSNQPQH
>TRBV2|TRBD2
ASSDPQGLVPYTGELF
>TRBV6-5|TRBD1
ASSIPTGGDEQY
>TRBV18|TRBD1
ASSPRGQGFNGYT
>TRBV10-3|NA
AISEPATLRNEQF
>TRBV10-2|TRBD1
ASSEEGLPRTGISLGANVLT
>TRBV5-1|NA
ASSPGLQETQY
>TRBV9|TRBD1
ASSVRGSGNTIY
>TRBV6-6|NA
ASSYGGGGMNTEAF
>TRBV5-1|NA
ASSLGLTESNTIY
>TRBV30|TRBD1
AWSVGQGARGANVLT
>TRBV4-1|NA
ASSQGHQGNTIY
>TRBV5-4|NA
ASSLGSARAGNTIY
>TRBV7-9|NA
ASSLAQGNTEAF
>TRBV5-1|TRBD1
ASTKGAGQETQY
>TRBV9|TRBD1
ASSVLSGTGNGYT
>TRBV7-2|TRBD2
ASSLVASGGALF
>TRBV5-1|TRBD1
ASSLEGAVRETQY
>TRBV28|NA
ASSPLRRLGYT
>TRBV12-5|NA
ASGLARTVNTEAF
>TRBV27|NA
ASSGLGGKGGYT
>TRBV20-1|NA
SAREQIEAF
>TRBV2|TRBD2
ASSATSGYQETQY
>TRBV7-3|NA
ASSLTGGNGYT
>TRBV11-2|NA
ASSAGWGSGEQF
>TRBV2|NA
ASSPTGNTEAF
>TRBV7-9|TRBD1
ASSLGGTGNSNQPQH
>TRBV19|TRBD2
ASSPSGGALEQF
>TRBV19|TRBD2
ASTPAGAGETQY
>TRBV7-9|TRBD2
ASSSSRFSGGATDTQY
>TRBV19|NA
ASSIDGGGQPQH
>TRBV6-2/TRBV6-3|TRBD1
ASSLGQGPQPQH
>TRBV5-5|TRBD2
ASSLEFGGAHEQY
>TRBV7-2|TRBD2
ASSQSTSARRGTQY
>TRBV7-9|TRBD1
ASSHGQGGNSPLH
>TRBV6-5|NA
ASGQYSNQPQH
>TRBV18|NA
ASSLNQASGLNTEAF
>TRBV18|NA
ASSPPTGVETQY
>TRBV10-2|NA
ASSHSTGLGFEAF
>TRBV19|NA
ASSTGVVVDEQY
>TRBV24-1|NA
ATSDTTETDYGYT
>TRBV5-4|NA
ASSSGFVENTGELF
>TRBV9|NA
ASSKAGTLNTEAF
>TRBV15|TRBD1
ATSSGQGAYGYT
>TRBV11-2|TRBD1
ASSQKGQGSGYEQY